Below are 4 T cell receptor beta chains sequenced from a single sample in a study of cytomegalovirus exposure and HLA in healthy donors. It was with 60 Vbeta and 13 Jbeta primers that the PCR ran. Sequencing used immunoSEQ multiplex PCR; TCRdb keeps in-frame clones, though not all of them. The sample has more than 150,000 clones; roughly 74% are singletons. The sample taken for sequencing was PBMCs. The receptor set was obtained from a woman aged 25-40 years in good health and CMV-seropositive.

J is TRBJ2-2 and V is TRBV10-2; 8 nucleotides match TRBD1. CDR1 WSHSY and CDR2 SAAADI come from the germline V gene. The CDR3 runs to 16 residues. V gave up 5 bases and J gave up 2 bases; unmatched junction bases: 7. This CDR3 reads CASSLGQGLNTGELFF. In DNA form, the CDR3 reads TGCGCCAGCAGTCTTGGACAGGGCCTAAACACCGGGGAGCTGTTTTTT.

This clone was observed a single time. Other nucleotide sequences in the sample specify the same CDR3. The chain is built from TRBV15 and TRBJ2-7; D is perhaps TRBD2 (5 bases). The germline V gene encodes CDR1 LNHNV and CDR2 YYDKDF (reference sequence). The CDR3 totals 12 residues. The V end was cut by 1 base, the J end by 6 bases, with 7 bases between. DNA for the CDR3: TGTGCCACCAGCAGAGCTGCGGGCGAGCAGTACTTC. Encoded protein: CATSRAAGEQYF.

This clone was counted once. V usage is TRBV7-9 and J usage is TRBJ1-1; D not resolved. Trimming removed 6 bases at V and 0 bases at J, with 5 bases between. CDR1 and CDR2 (germline): SEHNR, FQNEAQ (reference sequence). The CDR3 is made up of 12 amino acids. The CDR3 DNA sequence: TGTGCCAGCAGGGCGGTGAACACTGAAGCTTTCTTT. This codes for CASRAVNTEAFF.

V gene TRBV7-6 combines with J gene TRBJ2-7; possible D gene TRBD1, 6 bases. Trimming left V 5 bases short and J 2 bases short, with 13 bases between. Germline-derived CDR1 and CDR2 are SGHVS and FNYEAQ. CDR3 size: 14 residues. The CDR3 sequence is CASSRTDRTYEQYF. Here the CDR3 DNA reads TGTGCCAGCAGCCGAACTGACAGGACCTACGAGCAGTACTTC.